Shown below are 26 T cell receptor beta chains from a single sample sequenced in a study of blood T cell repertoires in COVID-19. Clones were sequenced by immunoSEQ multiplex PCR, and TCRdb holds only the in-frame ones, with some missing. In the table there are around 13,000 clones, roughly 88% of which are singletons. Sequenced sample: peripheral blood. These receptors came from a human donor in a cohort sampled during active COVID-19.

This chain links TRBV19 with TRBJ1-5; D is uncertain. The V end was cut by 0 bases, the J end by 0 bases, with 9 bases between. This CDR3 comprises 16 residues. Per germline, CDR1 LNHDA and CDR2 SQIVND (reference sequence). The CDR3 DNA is TGTGCCAGTAGTATAGATCCGGGGTATAGCAATCAGCCCCAGCATTTT. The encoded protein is CASSIDPGYSNQPQHF.

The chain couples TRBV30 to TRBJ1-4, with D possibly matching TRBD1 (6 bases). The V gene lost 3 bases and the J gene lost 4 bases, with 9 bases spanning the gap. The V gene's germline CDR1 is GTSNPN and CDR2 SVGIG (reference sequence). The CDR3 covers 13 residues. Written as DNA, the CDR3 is TGTGCCTGGAGCAGGGGTCTTAATGAAAAACTGTTTTTT. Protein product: CAWSRGLNEKLFF.

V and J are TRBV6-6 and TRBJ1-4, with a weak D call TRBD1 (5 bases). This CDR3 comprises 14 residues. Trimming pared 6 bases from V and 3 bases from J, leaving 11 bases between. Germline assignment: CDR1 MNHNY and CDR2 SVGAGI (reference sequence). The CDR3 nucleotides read TGTGCCAGCAGAAACGGGGGGGCTAATGAAAAACTGTTTTTT. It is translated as CASRNGGANEKLFF.

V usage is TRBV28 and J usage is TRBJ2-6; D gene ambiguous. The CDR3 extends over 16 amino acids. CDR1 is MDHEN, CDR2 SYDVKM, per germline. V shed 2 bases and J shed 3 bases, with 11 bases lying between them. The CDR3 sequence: CASSLMVAGGANVLTF. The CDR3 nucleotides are TGTGCCAGCAGTTTAATGGTCGCCGGTGGGGCCAACGTCCTGACTTTC.

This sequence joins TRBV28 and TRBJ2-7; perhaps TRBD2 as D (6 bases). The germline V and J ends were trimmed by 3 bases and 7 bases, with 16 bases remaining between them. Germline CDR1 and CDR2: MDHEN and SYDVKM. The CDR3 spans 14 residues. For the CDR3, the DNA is TGTGCCAGCAGTTTGGAGGGACCTATTACAGAGCAGTACTTC. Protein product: CASSLEGPITEQYF.

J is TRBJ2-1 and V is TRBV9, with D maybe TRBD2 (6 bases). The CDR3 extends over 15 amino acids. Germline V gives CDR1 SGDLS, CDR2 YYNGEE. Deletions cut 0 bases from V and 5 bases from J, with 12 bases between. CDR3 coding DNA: TGTGCCAGCAGCGTAGGGGTAGCGGCTAACAATGAGCAGTTCTTC. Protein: CASSVGVAANNEQFF.

The CDR3 region has the DNA TGTGCCAGCTCACCACAGGGGGCTTTGAATGAAAAACTGTTTTTT. This sequence encodes CASSPQGALNEKLFF. The chain uses TRBV18 and TRBJ1-4; TRBD1 aligns across 7 bases. CDR1 and CDR2 from the germline V gene are KGHSH and LQKENI. The CDR3 is made up of 15 amino acids. Trimming took 1 base from V and 5 from J; bases not matched to a gene: 4.

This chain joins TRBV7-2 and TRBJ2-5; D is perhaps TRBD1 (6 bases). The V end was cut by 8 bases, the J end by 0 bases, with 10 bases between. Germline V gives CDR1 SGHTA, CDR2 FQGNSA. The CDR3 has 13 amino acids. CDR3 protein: CASGGKYQETQYF. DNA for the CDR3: TGTGCCAGCGGGGGCAAGTACCAAGAGACCCAGTACTTC.

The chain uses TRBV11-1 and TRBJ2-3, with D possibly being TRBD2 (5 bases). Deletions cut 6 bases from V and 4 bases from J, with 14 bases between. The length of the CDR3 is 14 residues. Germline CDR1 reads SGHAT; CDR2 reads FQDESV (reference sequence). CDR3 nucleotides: TGTGCCAGCAGACGCGGGCAAGAGGCAGATACGCAGTATTTT. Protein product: CASRRGQEADTQYF.

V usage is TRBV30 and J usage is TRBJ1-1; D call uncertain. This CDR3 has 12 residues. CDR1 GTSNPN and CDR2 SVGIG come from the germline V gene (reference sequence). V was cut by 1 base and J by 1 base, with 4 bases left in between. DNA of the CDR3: TGTGCCTGGAGTGACAGGAACACTGAAGCTTTCTTT. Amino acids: CAWSDRNTEAFF.

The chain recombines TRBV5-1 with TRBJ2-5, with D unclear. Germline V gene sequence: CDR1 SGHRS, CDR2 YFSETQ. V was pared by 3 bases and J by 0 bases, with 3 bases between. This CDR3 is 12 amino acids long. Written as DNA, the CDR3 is TGCGCCAGCAGCTCCAACCAAGAGACCCAGTACTTC. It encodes CASSSNQETQYF.

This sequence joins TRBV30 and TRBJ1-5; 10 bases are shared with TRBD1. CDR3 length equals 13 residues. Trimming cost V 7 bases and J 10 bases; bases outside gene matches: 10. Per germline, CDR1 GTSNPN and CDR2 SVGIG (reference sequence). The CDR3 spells CASSRDRGSPQHF. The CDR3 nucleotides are TGTGCCTCAAGCCGGGACAGGGGTTCCCCCCAGCATTTT.

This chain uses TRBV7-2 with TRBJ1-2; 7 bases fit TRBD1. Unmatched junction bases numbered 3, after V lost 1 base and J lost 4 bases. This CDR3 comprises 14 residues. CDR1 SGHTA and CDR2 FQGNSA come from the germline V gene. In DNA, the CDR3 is TGTGCCAGCAGCTTAGACAGGGGATCCTATGGCTACACCTTC. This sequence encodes CASSLDRGSYGYTF.

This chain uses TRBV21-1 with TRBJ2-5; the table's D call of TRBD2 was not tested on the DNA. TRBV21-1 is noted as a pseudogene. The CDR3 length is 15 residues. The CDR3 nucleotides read TGTGCCAGCAGCCCACGCGGGGAAAGAGTAGAGACCCAGTACTTC. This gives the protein CASSPRGERVETQYF.

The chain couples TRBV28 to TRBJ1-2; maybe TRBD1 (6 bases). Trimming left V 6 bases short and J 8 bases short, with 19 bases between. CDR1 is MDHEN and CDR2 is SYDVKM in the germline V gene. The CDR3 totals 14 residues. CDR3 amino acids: CASRPAAGGAGYTF. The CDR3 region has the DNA TGTGCCAGCAGGCCAGCGGCGGGGGGCGCCGGCTACACCTTC.

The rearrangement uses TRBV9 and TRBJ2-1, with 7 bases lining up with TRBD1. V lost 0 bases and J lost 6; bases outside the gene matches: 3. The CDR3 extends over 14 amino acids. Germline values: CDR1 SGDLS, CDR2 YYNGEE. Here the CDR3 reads CASSVGDRANEQFF. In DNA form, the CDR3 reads TGTGCCAGCAGCGTAGGAGACAGGGCCAATGAGCAGTTCTTC.

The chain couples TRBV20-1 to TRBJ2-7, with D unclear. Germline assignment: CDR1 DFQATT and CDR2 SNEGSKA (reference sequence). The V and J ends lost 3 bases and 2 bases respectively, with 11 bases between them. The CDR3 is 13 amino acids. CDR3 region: CSASRSGPYEQYF. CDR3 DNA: TGCAGTGCTAGTCGGTCAGGCCCCTACGAGCAGTACTTC.

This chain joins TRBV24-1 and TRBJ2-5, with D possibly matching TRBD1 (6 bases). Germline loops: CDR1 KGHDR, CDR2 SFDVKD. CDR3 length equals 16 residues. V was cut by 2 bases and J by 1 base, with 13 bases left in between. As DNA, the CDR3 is TGTGCCACCAGTGATTACTTCAGGGGATCCCAAGAGACCCAGTACTTC. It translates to CATSDYFRGSQETQYF.

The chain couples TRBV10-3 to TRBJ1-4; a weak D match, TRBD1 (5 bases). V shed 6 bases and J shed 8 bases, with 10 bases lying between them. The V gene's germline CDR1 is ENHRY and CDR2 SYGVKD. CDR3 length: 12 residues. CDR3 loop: CAISRGEEKLFF. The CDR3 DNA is TGTGCCATCAGCCGGGGGGAGGAAAAACTGTTTTTT.

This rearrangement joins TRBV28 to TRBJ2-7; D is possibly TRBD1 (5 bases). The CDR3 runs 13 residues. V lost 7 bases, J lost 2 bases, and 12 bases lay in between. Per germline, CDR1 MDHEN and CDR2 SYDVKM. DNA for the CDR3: TGTGCCAGCAAAGAACCCAGGGCCTACGAGCAGTACTTC. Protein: CASKEPRAYEQYF.

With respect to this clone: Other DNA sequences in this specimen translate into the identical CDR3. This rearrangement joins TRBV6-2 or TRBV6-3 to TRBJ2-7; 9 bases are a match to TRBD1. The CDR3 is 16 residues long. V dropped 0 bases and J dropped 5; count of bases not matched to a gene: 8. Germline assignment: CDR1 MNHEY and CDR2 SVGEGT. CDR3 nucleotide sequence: TGTGCCAGCAGTTACTCCGGAACAGGGGGCCGGGACGAGCAGTACTTC. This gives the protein CASSYSGTGGRDEQYF.

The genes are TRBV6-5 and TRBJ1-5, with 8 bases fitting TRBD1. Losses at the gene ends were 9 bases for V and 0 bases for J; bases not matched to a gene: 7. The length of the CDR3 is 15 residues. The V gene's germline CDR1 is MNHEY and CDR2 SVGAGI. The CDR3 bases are TGTGCCAGTGGACAGGGTGGATCTAGCAATCAGCCCCAGCATTTT. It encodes CASGQGGSSNQPQHF.

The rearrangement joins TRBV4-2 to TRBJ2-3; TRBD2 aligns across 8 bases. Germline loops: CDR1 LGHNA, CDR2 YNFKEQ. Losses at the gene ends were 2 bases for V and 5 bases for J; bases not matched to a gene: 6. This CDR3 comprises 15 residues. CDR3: CASSQSRGGRDTQYF. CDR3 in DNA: TGTGCCAGCAGCCAATCTCGGGGGGGCAGAGATACGCAGTATTTT.

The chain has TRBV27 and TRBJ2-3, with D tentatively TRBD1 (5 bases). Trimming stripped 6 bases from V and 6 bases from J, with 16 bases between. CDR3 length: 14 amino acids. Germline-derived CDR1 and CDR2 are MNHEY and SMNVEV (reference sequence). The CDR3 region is CASSLQVLKDTQYF. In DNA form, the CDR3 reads TGTGCCAGCAGCCTACAGGTGCTAAAGGATACGCAGTATTTT.

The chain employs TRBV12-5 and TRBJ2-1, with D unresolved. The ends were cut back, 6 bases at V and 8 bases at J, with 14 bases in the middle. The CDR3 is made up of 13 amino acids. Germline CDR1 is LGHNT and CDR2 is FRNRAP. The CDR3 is CASGLGAWDEQFF. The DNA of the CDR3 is TGTGCTAGTGGACTCGGAGCTTGGGATGAGCAGTTCTTC.

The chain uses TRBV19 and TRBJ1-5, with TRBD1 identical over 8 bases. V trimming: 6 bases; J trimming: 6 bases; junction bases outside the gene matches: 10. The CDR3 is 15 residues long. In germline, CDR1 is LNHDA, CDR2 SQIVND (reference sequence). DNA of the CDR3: TGTGCCAGTAGGCCCCGAGGACAGGGTACTCAGCCCCAGCATTTT. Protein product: CASRPRGQGTQPQHF.